One and the same sample provided the 29 T cell receptor beta chains below, sequenced in a study of blood T cell repertoires in COVID-19. Profiled with immunoSEQ multiplex PCR; TCRdb holds only in-frame clones, not every one. The data show around 370,000 clones, 85% to 90% seen once. The sample was peripheral blood. The source of these receptors is a man between 18 and 29 years old with active or convalescent COVID-19.

The chain recombines TRBV19 with TRBJ2-1, with TRBD2 identical over 8 bases. Per germline, CDR1 LNHDA and CDR2 SQIVND (reference sequence). This CDR3 spans 17 amino acids. The V gene end was trimmed by 2 bases and the J gene end by 0 bases; junction bases not matched to a gene: 6. CDR3 DNA: TGTGCCAGTAGTATATTTGGGACTAGGAGCTCCTACAATGAGCAGTTCTTC. Protein sequence: CASSIFGTRSSYNEQFF.

This chain joins TRBV10-3 and TRBJ2-7, with TRBD1 matching 9 bases. CDR3 length: 13 residues. V was pared by 4 bases and J by 5 bases, with 3 bases of the junction left unmatched. In germline, CDR1 is ENHRY, CDR2 SYGVKD. CDR3: CAISVRTGDEQYF. CDR3 bases: TGTGCCATCAGTGTCAGGACAGGGGACGAGCAGTACTTC.

A remark on this clone: Additional DNA sequences in this sample encode the identical CDR3. The chain carries TRBV2 and TRBJ2-7, with TRBD2 matching over 7 bases. Germline-derived CDR1 and CDR2 are SNHLY and FYNNEI. The length of the CDR3 is 15 residues. V gave up 1 base and J gave up 3 bases; unmatched junction bases: 6. This chain's CDR3 is CASSEVAGVSYEQYF. CDR3 bases: TGTGCCAGCAGTGAAGTTGCGGGAGTGAGCTACGAGCAGTACTTC. Full variable domain (missing parts from reference TRBV2 and TRBJ2-7): EPEVTQTPSHQVTQMGQEVILRCVPISNHLYFYWYRQILGQKVEFLVSFYNNEISEKSEIFDDQFSVERPDGSNFTLKIRSTKLEDSAMYFCASSEVAGVSYEQYFGPGTRLTVT.

This sequence joins TRBV9 and TRBJ2-1; D possibly corresponds to TRBD2 (6 bases). Trimming took off 4 bases at V and 9 bases at J, with 17 bases between the two ends. The germline V gene has CDR1 SGDLS and CDR2 YYNGEE. CDR3 length: 14 residues. CDR3 amino acids: CASSIRLERGEQFF. CDR3 coding DNA: TGTGCCAGCAGCATACGACTAGAACGGGGTGAGCAGTTCTTC.

The chain combines TRBV11-3 with TRBJ2-3, with D possibly TRBD1 on 6 matching bases. Germline lookup yields CDR1 SGHNT and CDR2 YENEEA. V lost 1 base to trimming and J lost 5 bases, with 13 bases between them. CDR3 length: 15 residues. The chain's CDR3 is CASSLGYREEDTQYF. The CDR3 coding sequence is TGTGCCAGCAGCTTAGGATACAGGGAAGAAGATACGCAGTATTTT.

The rearrangement links TRBV7-9 to TRBJ1-1; 8 bases align to TRBD1. The V and J ends lost 3 bases and 0 bases, in that order; junction bases with no gene match: 3. Germline V gene sequence: CDR1 SEHNR, CDR2 FQNEAQ (reference sequence). There are 15 residues in the CDR3. The CDR3 DNA sequence: TGTGCCAGCAGCTTGGGGACAGGTATGAACACTGAAGCTTTCTTT. The encoded protein is CASSLGTGMNTEAFF.

CDR3 region: CASSLQGAGQPQHF. The CDR3 region has the DNA TGTGCCAGCAGTTTACAGGGGGCAGGCCAGCCCCAGCATTTT. The V gene is TRBV27, the J gene TRBJ1-5; 8 bases fit TRBD1. The CDR3 is made up of 14 amino acids. V was pared by 2 bases and J by 7 bases, with 4 bases of the junction left unmatched. Germline V CDR1 and CDR2: MNHEY, SMNVEV (reference sequence).

V and J are TRBV5-5 and TRBJ2-7; unclear D gene. The CDR3 sequence is 13 residues long. Germline CDR1 and CDR2: SGHKS and YYEKEE (reference sequence). V was pared by 0 bases and J by 4 bases, with 8 bases between. The CDR3, as DNA: TGTGCCAGCAGCTTGGGTCGGGTATACGAGCAGTACTTC. It is translated as CASSLGRVYEQYF. The full variable domain, its missing parts supplied by reference TRBV5-5 and TRBJ2-7, is DAGVTQSPTHLIKTRGQQVTLRCSPISGHKSVSWYQQVLGQGPQFIFQYYEKEERGRGNFPDRFSARQFPNYSSELNVNALLLGDSALYLCASSLGRVYEQYFGPGTRLTVT.

This clone was counted only a few times. The chain joins TRBV5-1 to TRBJ1-4; 7 bases map to TRBD1. CDR3 size: 17 residues. From germline, CDR1 is SGHRS and CDR2 YFSETQ. The V and J ends lost 0 bases and 3 bases, in that order; junction bases with no gene match: 8. The CDR3: CASSLAPGQSSNEKLFF. The DNA for the CDR3 is TGCGCCAGCAGCTTGGCCCCGGGACAGTCGTCTAATGAAAAACTGTTTTTT.

In this sample, this clone turned up once. The chain joins TRBV4-1 to TRBJ2-7, with D uncertain. The germline V gene encodes CDR1 MGHRA and CDR2 YSYEKL. The CDR3 length is 13 residues. V gave up 3 bases and J gave up 2 bases, with 8 bases separating them. CDR3 nucleotide sequence: TGCGCCAGCAGCCAGCCAGGAACCTACGAGCAGTACTTC. It translates to CASSQPGTYEQYF.

Details on this clone: An end of the junction does not agree with germline; a read error may underlie this. The chain employs TRBV7-8 and TRBJ2-6; tentative D call: TRBD1 (6 bases). From germline, CDR1 is SGHVS and CDR2 FQNEAQ. The CDR3 spans 20 residues. The CDR3 loop is CASSPRLVTGDLSGANVLTF. The CDR3 nucleotides read TGTGCCAGCAGCCCTAGGTTGGTGACAGGAGACCTCTCTGGGGCCAACGTGCTGACTTTC.

V and J are TRBV21-1 and TRBJ1-2; TRBD1 reflects the table's D call only, with no check against the DNA. TRBV21-1 is shown as a pseudogene. CDR3 length: 16 residues. The CDR3 is CASSKSTPTGNYGYTF. In nucleotides, the CDR3 is TGTGCCAGCAGCAAATCAACCCCGACAGGGAACTATGGCTACACCTTC.

The rearrangement links TRBV7-9 to TRBJ1-6; 7 nucleotides line up with TRBD1. V trimming: 6 bases; J trimming: 9 bases; junction bases outside the gene matches: 8. This CDR3 is built from 14 residues. The germline V gene encodes CDR1 SEHNR and CDR2 FQNEAQ (reference sequence). This CDR3 reads CASRTGTAISPLHF. The CDR3 DNA follows: TGTGCCAGCAGGACCGGGACAGCAATTTCACCCCTCCACTTT.

The V gene is TRBV5-4, the J gene TRBJ2-1, with 12 positions matching TRBD2. The length of the CDR3 is 15 residues. V lost 4 bases, J lost 5 bases, and 4 bases stayed unmatched. Germline lookup yields CDR1 SGHNT and CDR2 YYREEE (reference sequence). CDR3 DNA sequence: TGTGCCAGCAGCCCGGGACTAGCGGGCAACAATGAGCAGTTCTTC. Encoded protein: CASSPGLAGNNEQFF. The variable domain in full, with the rest retrieved from reference TRBV5-4 and TRBJ2-1, is ETGVTQSPTHLIKTRGQQVTLRCSSQSGHNTVSWYQQALGQGPQFIFQYYREEENGRGNFPPRFSGLQFPNYSSELNVNALELDDSALYLCASSPGLAGNNEQFFGPGTRLTVL.

The rearrangement joins TRBV11-3 to TRBJ2-2; D possibly corresponds to TRBD2 (5 bases). This CDR3 spans 14 amino acids. The germline CDR1 and CDR2 sequences are SGHNT and YENEEA. Trimming removed 4 bases from V and 5 bases from J, with 11 bases in between. CDR3: CASSSRRGTGELFF. The DNA of the CDR3 is TGTGCCAGCAGCTCCCGCCGAGGGACCGGGGAGCTGTTTTTT.

The gene calls are TRBV29-1 and TRBJ1-1; 8 nucleotides agree with TRBD1. This CDR3 is 12 amino acids long. The V gene's germline CDR1 is SQVTM and CDR2 ANQGSEA. V dropped 6 bases and J dropped 4; count of bases not matched to a gene: 4. CDR3 residues: CSVGQGGTEAFF. For the CDR3, the DNA is TGCAGCGTCGGACAGGGAGGCACTGAAGCTTTCTTT.

This chain links TRBV27 with TRBJ1-5, with no clear D. The CDR3 runs 13 residues. V dropped 0 bases and J dropped 6 bases, with 6 bases sitting between them. Germline assignment: CDR1 MNHEY and CDR2 SMNVEV (reference sequence). The CDR3 loop reads CASSLSPGQPQHF. CDR3 nucleotide sequence: TGTGCCAGCAGTTTATCGCCGGGTCAGCCCCAGCATTTT.

V usage is TRBV15 and J usage is TRBJ1-6, with TRBD1 matching over 8 bases. The germline gives CDR1 LNHNV, CDR2 YYDKDF (reference sequence). Unmatched junction bases numbered 5, after V lost 1 base and J lost 0 bases. This CDR3 comprises 18 residues. CDR3 loop: CATSRVRTGSSYNSPLHF. Written as DNA, the CDR3 is TGTGCCACCAGCAGAGTGAGGACAGGGAGCTCCTATAATTCACCCCTCCACTTT. The full variable domain, with the rest looked up from reference TRBV15 and TRBJ1-6, is DAMVIQNPRYQVTQFGKPVTLSCSQTLNHNVMYWYQQKSSQAPKLLFHYYDKDFNNEADTPDNFQSRRPNTSFCFLDIRSPGLGDTAMYLCATSRVRTGSSYNSPLHFGNGTRLTVT.

This clone has a single count. The chain employs TRBV13 and TRBJ1-2, with 9 bases aligning to TRBD1. CDR3 size: 15 residues. Losses at the gene ends were 5 bases for V and 2 bases for J; bases not matched to a gene: 6. Germline CDR1 PRHDT, CDR2 FYEKMQ (reference sequence). The CDR3 sequence is CASSHRTGVNYGYTF. The CDR3 DNA sequence: TGTGCCAGCAGCCATAGGACAGGGGTAAACTATGGCTACACCTTC.

This chain connects TRBV6-4 to TRBJ1-5, with 7 bases lining up with TRBD1. This CDR3 has 13 residues. From germline, CDR1 is MRHNA and CDR2 SNTAGT. J was trimmed by 7 bases and V by 3 bases; bases with no gene match: 3. CDR3 protein: CASSEGGLQPQHF. The CDR3 coding sequence is TGTGCCAGCAGTGAAGGGGGCTTGCAGCCCCAGCATTTT.

Only one count was recorded for this clone. The J gene is TRBJ2-1, the V gene TRBV29-1; 11 bases agree with TRBD2. J was trimmed by 0 bases and V by 7 bases; bases with no gene match: 14. CDR3 length equals 18 residues. The V gene's germline CDR1 is SQVTM and CDR2 ANQGSEA. The CDR3 DNA follows: TGCAGCGCCCACCGCGGACTAGCGGGTAGGAGCTCCTACAATGAGCAGTTCTTC. Translation: CSAHRGLAGRSSYNEQFF.

The rearrangement uses TRBV27 and TRBJ1-6; D is perhaps TRBD1 (5 bases). Germline-derived CDR1 and CDR2 are MNHEY and SMNVEV (reference sequence). The CDR3 sequence is 15 residues long. V was pared by 0 bases and J by 3 bases, with 6 bases between. CDR3 protein: CASSLSQVYNSPLHF. Written as DNA, the CDR3 is TGTGCCAGCAGTTTATCACAGGTCTATAATTCACCCCTCCACTTT.

This clone has just a few counts. J is TRBJ1-2 and V is TRBV7-2; TRBD1 might be the D (6 bases). Per germline, CDR1 SGHTA and CDR2 FQGNSA. Deletions cut 5 bases from V and 4 bases from J, with 17 bases between. The CDR3 loop spans 15 amino acids. The DNA of the CDR3 is TGTGCCAGCAGCCAGGGACATCAAGTCCCCTATGGCTACACCTTC. Residues: CASSQGHQVPYGYTF.

In this sample, this clone turned up once. The V and J genes are TRBV27 and TRBJ1-1; D uncertain. This CDR3 comprises 15 residues. The germline V gene encodes CDR1 MNHEY and CDR2 SMNVEV (reference sequence). V was pared by 5 bases and J by 4 bases, with 17 bases between. CDR3 region: CASSPGSREVTEAFF. The CDR3 nucleotides read TGTGCCAGCAGTCCCGGGTCCCGAGAGGTCACTGAAGCTTTCTTT.

The V gene is TRBV4-3, the J gene TRBJ2-1, with TRBD1 identical over 7 bases. CDR1 and CDR2 from the germline V gene are LGHNA and YSLEER. Losses at the gene ends were 5 bases for V and 1 base for J; bases not matched to a gene: 8. The CDR3 spans 16 residues. CDR3 coding DNA: TGCGCCAGCAGCGAAGGGAACAGGGGTTCCTACAATGAGCAGTTCTTC. It specifies CASSEGNRGSYNEQFF.

This clone is a singleton in its sample. In the same sample, other DNA sequences code for this CDR3. This chain joins TRBV7-2 and TRBJ1-5; no clear D gene. The CDR3 is 13 residues long. The germline V gene encodes CDR1 SGHTA and CDR2 FQGNSA. The V end was cut by 6 bases, the J end by 4 bases, with 10 bases between. CDR3 nucleotide sequence: TGTGCCAGCAGTTTCAGAGGAAATCAGCCCCAGCATTTT. Its translation is CASSFRGNQPQHF.

This chain connects TRBV24-1 to TRBJ1-1, with D perhaps matching TRBD1 (6 bases). This CDR3 is built from 15 residues. Trimming removed 2 bases at V and 4 bases at J, with 13 bases between. In germline, CDR1 is KGHDR, CDR2 SFDVKD. The DNA of the CDR3 is TGTGCCACCAGTGATTCTGGACAGCCCGGCACTGAAGCTTTCTTT. This translates into CATSDSGQPGTEAFF.

The chain joins TRBV7-9 to TRBJ2-1; 9 bases are a match to TRBD2. The germline V gene encodes CDR1 SEHNR and CDR2 FQNEAQ (reference sequence). J was trimmed by 3 bases and V by 7 bases; bases with no gene match: 1. There are 13 residues in the CDR3. The CDR3 DNA is TGTGCCAGCATAGCGGGAGTCTACAATGAGCAGTTCTTC. Its protein product is CASIAGVYNEQFF. The variable domain in full, with the rest retrieved from reference TRBV7-9 and TRBJ2-1, is DTGVSQNPRHKITKRGQNVTFRCDPISEHNRLYWYRQTLGQGPEFLTYFQNEAQLEKSRLLSDRFSAERPKGSFSTLEIQRTEQGDSAMYLCASIAGVYNEQFFGPGTRLTVL.

Concerning this clone itself: Mismatch with germline at one junction end may stem from a read error. This chain connects TRBV19 to TRBJ2-6; tentatively, D is TRBD1 (5 bases). Germline loops: CDR1 LNHDA, CDR2 SQIVND (reference sequence). The CDR3 totals 15 residues. CDR3 DNA: TGTGCCAGTAGGAATAGGGTTCCTGGGGCCAACGTGCTGACTTTC. It encodes CASRNRVPGANVLTF.